Presented here are 24 T cell receptor beta chains from one specimen sequenced in a study of early T cells in non-severe SARS-CoV-2 infection. Each CDR3 protein is one row after TCRdb ran MiXCR on the 5' RACE reads. In the table there are about 71,000 distinct CDR3 sequences, roughly an eighth of which are singletons. The sequenced sample was whole blood, obtained at baseline. The receptor set was obtained from an adult who was a healthcare worker with PCR-confirmed SARS-CoV-2 infection or an uninfected control (not recorded which).

The V and J genes are TRBV28 and TRBJ2-7; possibly TRBD1 for D (5 bases). The CDR3 contains 13 residues. V lost 2 bases, J lost 7 bases, and 12 bases lay in between. The germline V gene has CDR1 MDHEN and CDR2 SYDVKM. CDR3 residues: CASSLRGRGEQYF. CDR3 nucleotide sequence: TGTGCCAGCAGTTTAAGGGGAAGGGGAGAGCAGTACTTC.

This clonotype was found many times. The chain combines TRBV4-2 with TRBJ2-7; D unclear. CDR3 size: 15 residues. Germline V gene data show CDR1 as LGHNA and CDR2 as YNFKEQ. The germline V and J ends were trimmed by 4 bases and 0 bases, with 13 bases remaining between them. This CDR3 reads CASSRTGSPSYEQYF. The CDR3 coding sequence is TGTGCCAGCAGCCGTACCGGGTCTCCCTCCTACGAGCAGTACTTC.

V and J are TRBV10-1 and TRBJ2-3, with D tentatively TRBD1 or TRBD2 (6 bases each). V was pared by 11 bases and J by 5 bases, with 23 bases between. Germline V CDR1 and CDR2: WNHNN, SYGVQD (reference sequence). The CDR3 extends over 15 amino acids. This chain's CDR3 is CAQPGATFKEDTQYF. The CDR3 DNA follows: TGCGCCCAACCGGGGGCGACGTTTAAGGAAGATACGCAGTATTTT.

The chain links TRBV28 to TRBJ2-6; 7 bases line up with TRBD1. With V trimmed by 2 bases and J by 9 bases, 7 bases remained unmatched. CDR1 and CDR2 (germline): MDHEN, SYDVKM. The CDR3 loop spans 15 amino acids. The CDR3 loop is CASSLGQVPGNVLTF. Written as DNA, the CDR3 is TGTGCCAGCAGTTTAGGACAGGTACCGGGCAACGTCCTGACTTTC. Together with reference TRBV28 and TRBJ2-6, the CDR3 gives the full variable domain: DVKVTQSSRYLVKRTGEKVFLECVQDMDHENMFWYRQDPGLGLRLIYFSYDVKMKEKGDIPEGYSVSREKKERFSLILESASTNQTSMYLCASSLGQVPGNVLTFGAGSRLTVL.

This clonotype was counted many times. The rearrangement links TRBV20-1 to TRBJ2-2, with 10 bases fitting TRBD2. V gave up 1 base and J gave up 6 bases; unmatched junction bases: 8. The CDR3 runs to 16 residues. Germline lookup yields CDR1 DFQATT and CDR2 SNEGSKA (reference sequence). In DNA form, the CDR3 reads TGCAGTGCTAGAGGGTACAGCGGGGGGGACCCCGGGGAGCTGTTTTTT. It translates to CSARGYSGGDPGELFF.

The genes are TRBV7-2 and TRBJ2-5; D ambiguous. Germline V CDR1 and CDR2: SGHTA, FQGNSA. The V and J ends lost 5 bases and 7 bases respectively, with 23 bases between them. The CDR3 contains 16 residues. DNA for the CDR3: TGTGCCAGCAGCGAGCAATCGGTAGCAGGCGAGAGGACCCAGTACTTC. This sequence encodes CASSEQSVAGERTQYF.

This clonotype was detected a few times. For the CDR3, the DNA is TGTGCCAGCAGTTTTCTTGGTTCCTACGAGCAGTACTTC. It encodes CASSFLGSYEQYF. V is TRBV27 and J is TRBJ2-7; D remains unclear. V shed 3 bases and J shed 1 base, with 7 bases lying between them. In germline, CDR1 is MNHEY, CDR2 SMNVEV (reference sequence). The CDR3 is 13 residues long.

This clonotype came up a few times. V usage is TRBV18 and J usage is TRBJ2-1; D tentatively reads TRBD1 or TRBD2 (5 bases each). This CDR3 region has 15 residues. V was trimmed by 3 bases and J by 8 bases, leaving 17 bases between them. CDR1 and CDR2 (germline): KGHSH, LQKENI. CDR3 residues: CASSPPGPKGYEQFF. The CDR3 DNA is TGTGCCAGCTCACCCCCGGGACCCAAAGGCTATGAGCAGTTCTTC.

This clonotype has a handful of counts. The chain couples TRBV29-1 to TRBJ1-1; no definite D call. Trimming removed 2 bases at V and 4 bases at J, with 11 bases between. In germline, CDR1 is SQVTM, CDR2 ANQGSEA. This CDR3 contains 13 residues. In nucleotides, the CDR3 is TGCAGCGTTGAAATCCAGGCCGGCACTGAAGCTTTCTTT. Translating it yields CSVEIQAGTEAFF.

This clonotype was seen a few times. The chain couples TRBV7-9 to TRBJ2-7; possible D gene TRBD2, 6 bases. CDR1 and CDR2 from the germline V gene are SEHNR and FQNEAQ (reference sequence). The V end was cut by 0 bases, the J end by 0 bases, with 18 bases between. This CDR3 region has 18 residues. The CDR3: CASSLARLVWEDSYEQYF. The CDR3 DNA is TGTGCCAGCAGCTTAGCTAGGTTGGTGTGGGAGGACTCCTACGAGCAGTACTTC.

This clonotype was picked up a small number of times. The chain employs TRBV7-9 and TRBJ1-6, with unresolved D. Per germline, CDR1 SEHNR and CDR2 FQNEAQ (reference sequence). The CDR3 length is 14 residues. With 6 bases removed from V and 9 bases from J, the gap between germline ends came to 15 bases. CDR3 sequence: CASRFDLRGSPLHF. In DNA, the CDR3 is TGTGCCAGCAGATTCGACCTCAGAGGTTCACCCCTCCACTTT.

This clonotype was seen many times. V is TRBV6-2 or TRBV6-3 and J is TRBJ1-1; 8 bases map to TRBD1. This CDR3 contains 15 residues. Losses at the gene ends were 6 bases for V and 0 bases for J; bases not matched to a gene: 6. Germline lookup yields CDR1 MNHEY and CDR2 SVGEGT. CDR3 region: CASSPGGRLNTEAFF. CDR3 nucleotides: TGTGCCAGCAGCCCAGGGGGCCGGCTGAACACTGAAGCTTTCTTT.

A note on this clonotype: Given a much more abundant clone one base away, this may be a read error. Because the CDR3 is missing its conserved closing phenylalanine or tryptophan, this is likely a read error. V usage is TRBV19 and J usage is TRBJ2-2; a possible D gene is TRBD2 (6 bases). Trimming removed 3 bases at V and 6 bases at J, with 14 bases between. This CDR3 is built from 15 residues. The V gene's germline CDR1 is LNHDA and CDR2 SQIVND (reference sequence). The CDR3 loop is CASSIAGTNAGELFY. CDR3 nucleotides: TGTGCCAGTAGTATTGCGGGAACCAACGCCGGGGAGCTGTTTTAT.

A single count supports this clonotype. This rearrangement joins TRBV28 to TRBJ1-1; weak D call: TRBD1 (5 bases). CDR3 length equals 13 residues. Germline V lookup: CDR1 MDHEN, CDR2 SYDVKM. Trimming took 7 bases from V and 5 from J, leaving 14 bases between them. The CDR3 coding sequence is TGTGCCAGCACCAAGGGGCAGGGAACTGAAGCTTTCTTT. It yields the protein CASTKGQGTEAFF.

In this sample, this clonotype turned up a few times. The V call is TRBV29-1, the J call TRBJ2-7, with 7 bases identical to TRBD1. Trimming at V came to 4 bases and at J to 7 bases, leaving 4 bases not matched to a gene. Germline V lookup: CDR1 SQVTM, CDR2 ANQGSEA. This CDR3 is 11 amino acids long. The CDR3 reads CSVGVDREQYF. CDR3 nucleotides: TGCAGCGTTGGGGTGGACAGGGAGCAGTACTTC.

The rearrangement links TRBV29-1 to TRBJ1-1; D gene ambiguous. CDR3 length equals 10 residues. Germline CDR1 and CDR2: SQVTM and ANQGSEA. The V gene lost 6 bases and the J gene lost 5 bases, with 7 bases spanning the gap. CDR3 sequence reads: CSVRGTEAFF. The CDR3 DNA follows: TGCAGCGTAAGAGGGACTGAAGCTTTCTTT.

This clonotype was seen ten or more times. This chain joins TRBV2 and TRBJ1-1; D is ambiguous. V gave up 3 bases and J gave up 0 bases, with 11 bases separating them. This CDR3 region has 15 residues. Germline CDR1 and CDR2: SNHLY and FYNNEI. The CDR3 nucleotides are TGTGCCAGCAGTGATCCCGGACGGGTGAACACTGAAGCTTTCTTT. Translated, it gives CASSDPGRVNTEAFF.

This chain connects TRBV20-1 to TRBJ1-5; a possible D gene is TRBD1 (6 bases). Germline CDR1 is DFQATT and CDR2 is SNEGSKA (reference sequence). This CDR3 comprises 14 residues. V was pared by 4 bases and J by 2 bases, with 12 bases between. CDR3 protein: CSAIRGGGNQPQHF. CDR3 nucleotides: TGCAGTGCTATACGCGGGGGCGGCAATCAGCCCCAGCATTTT.

The gene calls are TRBV27 and TRBJ2-2; a weak D match, TRBD2 (5 bases). The CDR3 has 14 residues. CDR1 is MNHEY and CDR2 is SMNVEV in the germline V gene (reference sequence). V shed 7 bases and J shed 0 bases, with 9 bases lying between them. For the CDR3, the DNA is TGTGCCAGCACTAGCCAGGCGAACACCGGGGAGCTGTTTTTT. This translates into CASTSQANTGELFF.

The genes are TRBV24-1 and TRBJ2-2; possible D gene TRBD1, 6 bases. Germline V gene lookup returns CDR1 KGHDR and CDR2 SFDVKD. CDR3 length: 16 amino acids. Trimming removed 4 bases at V and 5 bases at J, with 16 bases between. CDR3 nucleotide sequence: TGTGCCACCAGTGACCCCGAAGACAGGCTGACCGGGGAGCTGTTTTTT. Translating it yields CATSDPEDRLTGELFF.

This clonotype has only one observation. The chain joins TRBV11-2 to TRBJ2-7; 8 bases agree with TRBD1. Germline V CDR1 and CDR2: SGHAT, FQNNGV. There are 15 residues in the CDR3. The trim removed 5 bases at V and 2 bases at J, leaving 8 bases unmatched. CDR3 protein: CASSPQGAPTYEQYF. DNA for the CDR3: TGTGCCAGCAGCCCCCAGGGGGCCCCAACCTACGAGCAGTACTTC.

This rearrangement joins TRBV6-2 or TRBV6-3 to TRBJ2-3; weak D call: TRBD2 (6 bases). V lost 5 bases and J lost 3, with 15 bases in between. This CDR3 contains 15 residues. Per germline, CDR1 MNHEY and CDR2 SVGEGT. The CDR3 loop is CASSGRLGWTDTQYF. The CDR3, as DNA: TGTGCCAGCAGTGGACGACTAGGTTGGACAGATACGCAGTATTTT.

This clonotype was detected a few times. The chain couples TRBV5-1 to TRBJ2-1; weak D call: TRBD2 (6 bases). Germline V gene data show CDR1 as SGHRS and CDR2 as YFSETQ. Trimming took off 0 bases at V and 0 bases at J, with 16 bases between the two ends. This CDR3 spans 18 amino acids. The CDR3 sequence: CASSLDSARGASYNEQFF. DNA for the CDR3: TGCGCCAGCAGCTTGGATTCGGCTCGCGGGGCCTCCTACAATGAGCAGTTCTTC. Full variable domain (rest looked up from reference TRBV5-1 and TRBJ2-1): KAGVTQTPRYLIKTRGQQVTLSCSPISGHRSVSWYQQTPGQGLQFLFEYFSETQRNKGNFPGRFSGRQFSNSRSEMNVSTLELGDSALYLCASSLDSARGASYNEQFFGPGTRLTVL.

The rearrangement uses TRBV12-3 or TRBV12-4 and TRBJ2-1, with 7 nucleotides matching TRBD2. This CDR3 region has 15 residues. The trim removed 3 bases at V and 6 bases at J, leaving 8 bases unmatched. The CDR3 region has the DNA TGTGCCAGCAGTTTTTCTAGCGGCCGATCCAATGAGCAGTTCTTC. This codes for CASSFSSGRSNEQFF.